The 31 T cell receptor beta chains listed next were all sequenced from one sample in a study of T cells in Graves' hyperthyroidism and ophthalmopathy. RNA transcripts yielded amplified TCR beta CDR3 regions. TCR CDR3 regions were first amplified by RT-PCR with HTBI primers. MiXCR, run by TCRdb on the multiplex PCR reads, gives a single entry per CDR3 protein. The profile shows about 620,000 distinct CDR3 sequences, 16% of them singletons. Sequenced material: blood. These receptors originate from a woman aged 25 to 39 with Graves' hyperthyroidism.

The rearrangement links TRBV6-2 or TRBV6-3 to TRBJ1-6, with 8 bases matching TRBD1. V shed 10 bases and J 10 bases; nucleotides not matched to a gene: 9. CDR1 and CDR2 from the germline V gene are MNHEY and SVGEGT. The CDR3 is made up of 13 amino acids. CDR3 in amino acids: CATHRGATSPLHF. CDR3 coding DNA: TGTGCCACCCACAGGGGGGCTACGTCACCCCTCCACTTT.

This clonotype was observed a handful of times. The rearrangement links TRBV5-4 to TRBJ1-1; no clear D. CDR1 is SGHNT, CDR2 YYREEE, per germline (reference sequence). The germline V and J ends were trimmed by 4 bases and 7 bases, with 20 bases remaining between them. The CDR3 is 15 residues long. The CDR3 spells CASSLMTRHLGEAFF. Written as DNA, the CDR3 is TGTGCCAGCAGCCTGATGACCCGCCACCTGGGTGAAGCTTTCTTT.

This clonotype has only one observation. A read error is possible here, since a much larger clone lies one base away. The chain has TRBV6-1 and TRBJ1-1; possible D gene TRBD1, 5 bases. The CDR3 contains 14 residues. CDR1 MNHNS and CDR2 SASEGT come from the germline V gene. The CDR3 DNA follows: TGTGCCAGCAGCCTACAGGAACTGAACACTGAAGCTCTCTTT. Its translation is CASSLQELNTEALF.

The chain couples TRBV6-1 to TRBJ2-2, with TRBD2 matching over 11 bases. The germline CDR1 and CDR2 sequences are MNHNS and SASEGT. The trim removed 7 bases at V and 7 bases at J, leaving 14 bases unmatched. This CDR3 is built from 17 residues. The CDR3 region is CASTRPLPGLAVGELFF. The CDR3 coding sequence is TGTGCCAGCACCAGGCCGTTACCGGGACTAGCGGTCGGGGAGCTGTTTTTT.

The CDR3 protein is CASSLGAGGINEQFF. CDR3 bases: TGTGCCAGCAGCTTAGGAGCGGGAGGGATCAATGAGCAGTTCTTC. The chain joins TRBV7-2 to TRBJ2-1; 10 bases are a match to TRBD2. Germline loops: CDR1 SGHTA, CDR2 FQGNSA. J lost 6 bases, V lost 1 base, and 3 bases had no gene match. CDR3 length equals 15 residues. The entire variable domain, with the rest obtained from reference TRBV7-2 and TRBJ2-1, is as follows: GAGVSQSPSNKVTEKGKDVELRCDPISGHTALYWYRQSLGQGLEFLIYFQGNSAPDKSGLPSDRFSAERTGGSVSTLTIQRTQQEDSAVYLCASSLGAGGINEQFFGPGTRLTVL.

With regard to this clonotype: This may stem from a read error, because a much larger clone lies one nucleotide away. V usage is TRBV28 and J usage is TRBJ1-5; a possible D gene is TRBD1 (6 bases). The CDR3 runs to 15 residues. The germline gives CDR1 MDHEN, CDR2 SYDVKM. Trimming removed 3 bases from V and 6 bases from J, with 15 bases in between. The CDR3 region is CASSFPGGGLQPQHF. The DNA for the CDR3 is TGTGCCAGCAGTTTCCCGGGTGGGGGGCTTCAGCCCCAGCATTTT.

There are a few counts of this clonotype. The V and J genes are TRBV6-1 and TRBJ2-1; 11 nucleotides line up with TRBD2. V lost 2 bases to trimming and J lost 8 bases; unmatched junction nucleotides: 5. This CDR3 comprises 15 residues. Germline CDR1 reads MNHNS; CDR2 reads SASEGT. The CDR3 region is CASSEQLAGADEQFF. In DNA form, the CDR3 reads TGTGCCAGCAGTGAACAACTAGCGGGAGCCGATGAGCAGTTCTTC.

This clonotype was observed a few times. This chain links TRBV29-1 with TRBJ2-3; the match to TRBD1 covers 9 bases. Germline V CDR1 and CDR2: SQVTM, ANQGSEA. The ends lost 4 bases at V and 6 bases at J; junction bases unmatched: 8. The CDR3 totals 14 residues. The CDR3 DNA sequence: TGCAGCGTTGCAAGGGACAGGGAGGAGGATACGCAGTATTTT. This sequence encodes CSVARDREEDTQYF.

The rearrangement uses TRBV27 and TRBJ2-2; 10 nucleotides align to TRBD2. Germline CDR1 and CDR2: MNHEY and SMNVEV (reference sequence). CDR3 length: 16 amino acids. Trimming cost V 4 bases and J 5 bases; bases outside gene matches: 7. The CDR3 sequence: CASSSIAGGLTGELFF. CDR3 nucleotide sequence: TGTGCCAGCAGTTCTATAGCGGGAGGCCTAACCGGGGAGCTGTTTTTT.

This clonotype has at least ten counts. The rearrangement uses TRBV28 and TRBJ1-1; possible D gene TRBD1, 5 bases. The germline V gene encodes CDR1 MDHEN and CDR2 SYDVKM. The CDR3 consists of 15 residues. The V gene lost 5 bases and the J gene lost 5 bases, with 18 bases spanning the gap. The CDR3 region is CASSHQQESGTEAFF. CDR3 bases: TGTGCCAGCAGTCATCAACAGGAGAGTGGGACTGAAGCTTTCTTT.

Only a few counts were recorded for this clonotype. The rearrangement joins TRBV25-1 to TRBJ1-1; D might be TRBD1 (5 bases). In germline, CDR1 is MGHDK, CDR2 SYGVNS. Trimming took off 7 bases at V and 0 bases at J, with 12 bases between the two ends. The CDR3 runs to 14 residues. CDR3 DNA: TGTGCCAGCACCGCGACAGTGATGAACACTGAAGCTTTCTTT. It codes for CASTATVMNTEAFF.

This clonotype was recorded a few times. For the CDR3, the DNA is TGTGCCAGCAGCCCCCATCTCGGCCTAGCATACGAGCAGTTCTTC. It codes for CASSPHLGLAYEQFF. The gene calls are TRBV9 and TRBJ2-1, with D perhaps matching TRBD2 (5 bases). V dropped 4 bases and J dropped 10 bases, with 21 bases sitting between them. Germline V lookup: CDR1 SGDLS, CDR2 YYNGEE. CDR3 length: 15 amino acids.

The rearrangement links TRBV6-4 to TRBJ2-2; D might be TRBD1 (7 bases). The CDR3 extends over 13 amino acids. Germline CDR1 is MRHNA and CDR2 is SNTAGT. Trimming removed 5 bases from V and 7 bases from J, with 11 bases in between. The CDR3 nucleotides are TGTGCCAGCAGTTGGGGGGACAGCGGGGAGCTGTTTTTT. Protein sequence: CASSWGDSGELFF.

V and J are TRBV29-1 and TRBJ2-7; 10 nucleotides match TRBD2. The CDR3 extends over 17 amino acids. The V gene end was trimmed by 1 base and the J gene end by 3 bases; junction bases not matched to a gene: 12. CDR1 and CDR2 (germline): SQVTM, ANQGSEA. CDR3 in DNA: TGCAGCGTTGAAGCCGAAGCTAGCGGGAGTTTTATCTACGAGCAGTACTTC. This encodes CSVEAEASGSFIYEQYF.

The chain couples TRBV6-1 to TRBJ2-7; D remains unclear. The V gene lost 5 bases and the J gene lost 1 base, with 18 bases spanning the gap. This CDR3 is built from 16 residues. CDR1 is MNHNS and CDR2 is SASEGT in the germline V gene. CDR3 coding DNA: TGTGCCAGCAGTCCTGGGGATAGGGTTGCGTCCTACGAGCAGTACTTC. It yields the protein CASSPGDRVASYEQYF.

This clonotype was recorded at least ten times. The rearrangement joins TRBV7-3 to TRBJ2-7; D ambiguous. V gave up 0 bases and J gave up 2 bases, with 5 bases separating them. CDR1 and CDR2 from the germline V gene are SGHTA and FQGTGA. The CDR3 totals 13 residues. The CDR3 loop is CASSLTATYEQYF. CDR3 coding DNA: TGTGCCAGCAGCTTAACGGCCACCTACGAGCAGTACTTC. Full variable domain (remainder filled in from reference TRBV7-3 and TRBJ2-7): GAGVSQTPSNKVTEKGKYVELRCDPISGHTALYWYRQSLGQGPEFLIYFQGTGAADDSGLPNDRFFAVRPEGSVSTLKIQRTERGDSAVYLCASSLTATYEQYFGPGTRLTVT.

This clonotype appeared many times. V is TRBV7-3 and J is TRBJ2-3; a weak D match, TRBD2 (6 bases). V lost 5 bases, J lost 0 bases, and 18 bases lay in between. The CDR3 contains 17 residues. The V gene's germline CDR1 is SGHTA and CDR2 FQGTGA. The CDR3 coding sequence is TGTGCCAGCAGCCTCAACTTGGGGAGGACTAGCACAGATACGCAGTATTTT. Translating it yields CASSLNLGRTSTDTQYF.

This clonotype was seen only a few times. The CDR3 DNA sequence: TGTGCCAGTAGTACTCTACGACAGCTAGAGTACACCGGGGAGCTGTTTTTT. This encodes CASSTLRQLEYTGELFF. V usage is TRBV19 and J usage is TRBJ2-2; TRBD1 is a possible D gene (5 bases). This CDR3 has 17 amino acids. Germline values: CDR1 LNHDA, CDR2 SQIVND (reference sequence). Trimming took off 4 bases at V and 3 bases at J, with 18 bases between the two ends.

This clonotype was counted many times. The J gene is TRBJ2-7, the V gene TRBV30; perhaps TRBD1 as D (6 bases). The V and J ends lost 1 base and 5 bases respectively, with 9 bases between them. Germline V CDR1 and CDR2: GTSNPN, SVGIG (reference sequence). This CDR3 comprises 12 residues. CDR3 in DNA: TGTGCCTGGAGTGAAAGGGGGAACGAGCAGTACTTC. Protein: CAWSERGNEQYF.

This clonotype was observed many times. The V call is TRBV7-2, the J call TRBJ2-3; D ambiguous. V dropped 4 bases and J dropped 2 bases, with 4 bases sitting between them. Germline lookup yields CDR1 SGHTA and CDR2 FQGNSA. The CDR3 is 12 residues long. The CDR3 sequence: CASSSTTDTQYF. The DNA for the CDR3 is TGTGCCAGCAGCTCGACCACAGATACGCAGTATTTT.

The sample holds many counts of this clonotype. The chain has TRBV30 and TRBJ2-1, with 8 bases identical to TRBD2. This CDR3 is 15 amino acids long. The trim removed 6 bases at V and 9 bases at J, leaving 16 bases unmatched. Germline values: CDR1 GTSNPN, CDR2 SVGIG (reference sequence). CDR3 region: CACRARSGSFGEQFF. DNA of the CDR3: TGTGCCTGTCGAGCGAGGAGCGGGAGTTTCGGTGAGCAGTTCTTC.

The chain couples TRBV6-1 to TRBJ1-4; D uncertain. Germline CDR1 and CDR2: MNHNS and SASEGT. CDR3 size: 14 residues. V lost 6 bases, J lost 1 base, and 9 bases lay in between. CDR3 coding DNA: TGTGCCAGCAGGCAGCGTGTAACTAATGAAAAACTGTTTTTT. Protein product: CASRQRVTNEKLFF.

The J gene is TRBJ2-7, the V gene TRBV24-1; 14 nucleotides align to TRBD2. The CDR3 is 18 residues long. Germline CDR1 KGHDR, CDR2 SFDVKD. V trimming: 0 bases; J trimming: 4 bases; junction bases outside the gene matches: 7. The CDR3 nucleotides are TGTGCCACCAGTGATTTGCCTCGACTAGCGGGAGGGCCTTACGAGCAGTACTTC. Translated: CATSDLPRLAGGPYEQYF.

The chain joins TRBV20-1 to TRBJ1-5; the D gene is possibly TRBD1 (6 bases). Germline V CDR1 and CDR2: DFQATT, SNEGSKA (reference sequence). The V gene lost 4 bases and the J gene lost 7 bases, with 14 bases spanning the gap. CDR3 length: 13 residues. DNA of the CDR3: TGCAGTGCTACACAGGGTAGGGGACAGCCCCAGCATTTT. Its translation: CSATQGRGQPQHF.

The chain combines TRBV28 with TRBJ2-7, with 9 bases fitting TRBD1. Per germline, CDR1 MDHEN and CDR2 SYDVKM. This CDR3 contains 13 residues. J was trimmed by 5 bases and V by 7 bases; bases with no gene match: 6. The DNA of the CDR3 is TGTGCCAGCACCTGGACAGGGGCTGACGAGCAGTACTTC. As protein: CASTWTGADEQYF. The variable domain in full, with the rest retrieved from reference TRBV28 and TRBJ2-7, is DVKVTQSSRYLVKRTGEKVFLECVQDMDHENMFWYRQDPGLGLRLIYFSYDVKMKEKGDIPEGYSVSREKKERFSLILESASTNQTSMYLCASTWTGADEQYFGPGTRLTVT.

Many counts were recorded for this clonotype. This chain connects TRBV11-1 to TRBJ2-3; D uncertain. The CDR3 extends over 14 amino acids. Germline-derived CDR1 and CDR2 are SGHAT and FQDESV (reference sequence). The V gene lost 6 bases and the J gene lost 2 bases, with 12 bases spanning the gap. Here the CDR3 DNA reads TGTGCCAGCAGGTCAATACTTTACACAGATACGCAGTATTTT. Translating gives CASRSILYTDTQYF.

V usage is TRBV7-9 and J usage is TRBJ2-1; D is ambiguous. The CDR3 is 8 residues long. V was clipped by 5 bases and J by 13 bases, with 3 bases between them. CDR1 SEHNR and CDR2 FQNEAQ come from the germline V gene (reference sequence). This CDR3 reads CASSAQFF. In nucleotides, the CDR3 is TGTGCCAGCAGCGCACAGTTCTTC. Together with reference TRBV7-9 and TRBJ2-1, the CDR3 gives the full variable domain: DTGVSQNPRHKITKRGQNVTFRCDPISEHNRLYWYRQTLGQGPEFLTYFQNEAQLEKSRLLSDRFSAERPKGSFSTLEIQRTEQGDSAMYLCASSAQFFGPGTRLTVL.

This clonotype was seen many times. The chain recombines TRBV2 with TRBJ1-2; perhaps TRBD1 as D (5 bases). Per the germline V gene, CDR1 is SNHLY and CDR2 is FYNNEI. Trimming stripped 6 bases from V and 6 bases from J, with 8 bases between. The CDR3 extends over 11 amino acids. CDR3 DNA: TGTGCCAGCAGACAGGTCGATGGCTACACCTTC. Its translation: CASRQVDGYTF.

This clonotype came up many times. The chain couples TRBV7-2 to TRBJ2-3; 13 positions match TRBD2. CDR1 and CDR2 from the germline V gene are SGHTA and FQGNSA. Trimming took 0 bases from V and 2 from J; bases not matched to a gene: 5. This CDR3 has 18 amino acids. The CDR3 is CASSLALGLAGATDTQYF. CDR3 bases: TGTGCCAGCAGCTTAGCTTTAGGACTAGCGGGAGCCACAGATACGCAGTATTTT.

This clonotype was observed a few times. CDR3 residues: CASSPSSGATDTQYF. The CDR3 coding sequence is TGTGCCAGCAGTCCTTCCAGCGGGGCCACAGATACGCAGTATTTT. This chain connects TRBV6-2 or TRBV6-3 to TRBJ2-3; 7 nucleotides line up with TRBD2. CDR3 size: 15 residues. The V gene's germline CDR1 is MNHEY and CDR2 SVGEGT. V dropped 5 bases and J dropped 2; count of bases not matched to a gene: 7.

The V and J genes are TRBV2 and TRBJ2-2; TRBD1 is a possible D gene (5 bases). Trimming pared 3 bases from V and 4 bases from J, leaving 9 bases between. Germline CDR1 and CDR2: SNHLY and FYNNEI. The CDR3 covers 14 residues. CDR3 amino acids: CASSDGQGTGELFF. In DNA form, the CDR3 reads TGTGCCAGCAGTGATGGGCAGGGCACCGGGGAGCTGTTTTTT.